The source of this T cell receptor (beta chain) is a study of control samples from healthy donors and cancer patients. The table came from immunoSEQ multiplex PCR; TCRdb's copy has only in-frame clones and leaves some out. Among over 150,000 clones listed, more than 90% were seen once. Germline V lookup: CDR1 SGDLS, CDR2 YYNGEE. The CDR3 is made up of 15 amino acids. Deletions cut 4 bases from V and 0 bases from J, with 10 bases between. The chain combines TRBV9 with TRBJ2-2; D is ambiguous. Specimen: blood. The origin of this receptor is a woman aged 40-49 years in good health. CDR3: CASSPPPPNTGELFF. CDR3 sequence (DNA): TGTGCCAGCAGCCCCCCCCCTCCGAACACCGGGGAGCTGTTTTTT.